The clone carrying this TCR beta chain was observed a few times. Antigen specificity is unknown. The data belong to a study of T cell responses to AZD1222 COVID-19 vaccine. Findings of the study overall: Reportedly, close to half of spike-specific TCRs are directed against unmutated variant regions.

Produced via immunoSEQ multiplex PCR; TCRdb's table is partial and in-frame only. The data hold some 92,000 clones, with roughly nine tenths observed a single time. The CDR3 is 16 residues long. Looked up from germline, CDR1 is MNHEY and CDR2 is SVGAGI. The germline V and J ends were trimmed by 0 bases and 1 base, with 12 bases remaining between them. The material sequenced was peripheral blood, taken on day 0 of AZD1222 vaccination. This rearrangement joins TRBV6-5 to TRBJ1-1; D not certain. The sequence was obtained from an adult in good health. In DNA form, the CDR3 reads TGTGCCAGCAGTTACTCCCGGGGAGGGTGGAACACTGAAGCTTTCTTT. Its protein is CASSYSRGGWNTEAFF.